The 19 T cell receptor beta chains listed next were all sequenced from one sample in a study of control samples from healthy donors and cancer patients. Assay used: immunoSEQ multiplex PCR; TCRdb lists only in-frame clones, some missing. The sample holds 95,000 to 150,000 clones, about 92% seen once. Sample: PBMCs. These receptors all stem from a man at least 80 years old with head and neck cancer.

The chain uses TRBV7-9 and TRBJ1-2, with TRBD1 matching 8 bases. Germline lookup yields CDR1 SEHNR and CDR2 FQNEAQ (reference sequence). The CDR3 extends over 15 amino acids. The J segment lost 4 bases and the V segment lost 3 bases, leaving 7 bases of the junction unmatched. The CDR3 protein is CASSFQGARFYGYTF. CDR3 nucleotide sequence: TGTGCCAGCAGCTTCCAGGGGGCCCGATTCTATGGCTACACCTTC.

This chain links TRBV9 with TRBJ1-3; D perhaps matches TRBD1 (5 bases). Germline V gives CDR1 SGDLS, CDR2 YYNGEE. There are 19 residues in the CDR3. Trimming left V 0 bases short and J 2 bases short, with 21 bases between. The CDR3 sequence is CASSVELAGNGFAGNTIYF. The CDR3 coding sequence is TGTGCCAGCAGCGTAGAATTGGCAGGGAATGGTTTCGCTGGAAACACCATATATTTT.

The V and J genes are TRBV10-3 and TRBJ1-1, with a tentative D call TRBD1 (6 bases). This CDR3 has 14 amino acids. Germline V gene sequence: CDR1 ENHRY, CDR2 SYGVKD. V lost 2 bases and J lost 5, with 12 bases in between. The CDR3 protein is CAISEVDSGTEAFF. The CDR3 DNA reads TGTGCCATCAGTGAGGTGGACAGTGGGACTGAAGCTTTCTTT.

V gene TRBV6-5 combines with J gene TRBJ1-2; D might be TRBD1 (6 bases). V lost 6 bases, J lost 2 bases, and 16 bases lay in between. CDR1 and CDR2 (germline): MNHEY, SVGAGI. There are 15 residues in the CDR3. CDR3 in amino acids: CASRGGASTNYGYTF. As DNA, the CDR3 is TGTGCCAGCAGGGGGGGCGCGTCGACCAACTATGGCTACACCTTC.

The chain has TRBV5-5 and TRBJ2-7; D gene ambiguous. This CDR3 is 14 amino acids long. Trimming removed 0 bases at V and 3 bases at J, with 10 bases between. Germline V gene sequence: CDR1 SGHKS, CDR2 YYEKEE (reference sequence). CDR3 amino acids: CASSLEPGLYEQYF. DNA for the CDR3: TGTGCCAGCAGCTTGGAACCCGGGCTCTACGAGCAGTACTTC.

The chain uses TRBV10-2 and TRBJ1-5, with TRBD1 identical over 9 bases. This CDR3 contains 17 residues. The trim removed 2 bases at V and 6 bases at J, leaving 11 bases unmatched. Germline V lookup: CDR1 WSHSY, CDR2 SAAADI. CDR3 region: CASSEETGGLRAQPQHF. In DNA form, the CDR3 reads TGCGCCAGCAGTGAGGAGACAGGGGGTTTGCGCGCTCAGCCCCAGCATTTT.

The chain couples TRBV7-9 to TRBJ2-6; D perhaps matches TRBD1 (5 bases). The CDR3 totals 15 residues. The germline gives CDR1 SEHNR, CDR2 FQNEAQ (reference sequence). The V end was cut by 6 bases, the J end by 2 bases, with 11 bases between. Here the CDR3 DNA reads TGTGCCAGCAGGCCTCCAGGGACTGGGGCCAACGTCCTGACTTTC. Its translation is CASRPPGTGANVLTF.

The genes are TRBV4-1 and TRBJ2-3; D unresolved. The CDR3 has 14 amino acids. V gave up 1 base and J gave up 2 bases, with 7 bases separating them. CDR1 and CDR2 from the germline V gene are MGHRA and YSYEKL. In nucleotides, the CDR3 is TGCGCCAGCAGCCAAGTTCCTACCACAGATACGCAGTATTTT. Translation gives CASSQVPTTDTQYF.

DNA for the CDR3: TGTGCCAGCCTCGCCCCAGGGATGAACGAGCAGTACTTC. This codes for CASLAPGMNEQYF. The chain links TRBV6-5 to TRBJ2-7, with a weak D call TRBD1 (5 bases). There are 13 residues in the CDR3. Deletions cut 8 bases from V and 5 bases from J, with 16 bases between. Germline V gene data show CDR1 as MNHEY and CDR2 as SVGAGI.

The gene calls are TRBV19 and TRBJ1-2; D is possibly TRBD1 (5 bases). Deletions cut 2 bases from V and 5 bases from J, with 12 bases between. CDR3 length: 14 residues. In germline, CDR1 is LNHDA, CDR2 SQIVND (reference sequence). The CDR3 reads CASSISAGEYGYTF. CDR3 bases: TGTGCCAGTAGTATATCGGCGGGGGAATATGGCTACACCTTC.

J is TRBJ2-3 and V is TRBV6-2 or TRBV6-3, with D possibly TRBD2 on 5 matching bases. Germline CDR1 MNHEY, CDR2 SVGEGT. Between the trimmed V and J ends, which lost 0 bases and 4 bases, there was a span of 11 bases. The CDR3 has 15 residues. CDR3 nucleotide sequence: TGTGCCAGCAGTTACTCAGGGAAGAGGGCAGATACGCAGTATTTT. It specifies CASSYSGKRADTQYF.

This clone was seen a handful of times. The chain joins TRBV10-3 to TRBJ1-2; 7 bases match TRBD1. V lost 2 bases, J lost 6 bases, and 3 bases stayed unmatched. The germline V gene has CDR1 ENHRY and CDR2 SYGVKD. The CDR3 consists of 13 residues. The CDR3 DNA reads as TGTGCCATCAGTGAGGCAGGGGGGGATGGCTACACCTTC. Protein sequence: CAISEAGGDGYTF.

The sample holds one count of this clone. The V gene is TRBV6-5, the J gene TRBJ1-1, with unresolved D. Germline assignment: CDR1 MNHEY and CDR2 SVGAGI. The CDR3 runs 13 residues. Trimming removed 7 bases at V and 8 bases at J, with 17 bases between. In DNA form, the CDR3 reads TGTGCCAGCATTTCGAATAGCTTAAGAGAAGCTTTCTTT. This codes for CASISNSLREAFF.

The J gene is TRBJ2-5, the V gene TRBV3-1 (or the pseudogene TRBV3-2), with D possibly matching TRBD2 (6 bases). Germline V gene data show CDR1 as LGHDT and CDR2 as YNNKEL (reference sequence). The CDR3 covers 12 residues. V was clipped by 4 bases and J by 3 bases, with 6 bases between them. The CDR3 loop reads CASSRTKETQYF. As DNA, the CDR3 is TGTGCCAGCAGCCGGACTAAAGAGACCCAGTACTTC.

This chain uses TRBV6-6 with TRBJ2-5; 8 positions agree with TRBD2. Losses at the gene ends were 7 bases for V and 5 bases for J; bases not matched to a gene: 12. The length of the CDR3 is 15 residues. Germline CDR1 and CDR2: MNHNY and SVGAGI (reference sequence). The CDR3 region has the DNA TGTGCCAGCAACCTCCGAGCGGGAGTCGGGGAGACCCAGTACTTC. Amino acid sequence: CASNLRAGVGETQYF.

The chain is built from TRBV7-9 and TRBJ1-6; D unclear. Germline values: CDR1 SEHNR, CDR2 FQNEAQ (reference sequence). Trimming removed 6 bases at V and 2 bases at J, with 14 bases between. This CDR3 has 16 amino acids. The DNA of the CDR3 is TGTGCCAGCAGGGGTGGTTCCGGAACCTATAATTCACCCCTCCACTTT. Its translation is CASRGGSGTYNSPLHF.

The chain combines TRBV6-1 with TRBJ1-4; no firm D call. The germline V and J ends were trimmed by 1 base and 3 bases, with 9 bases remaining between them. Germline CDR1 is MNHNS and CDR2 is SASEGT. This CDR3 has 15 amino acids. CDR3 sequence reads: CASSEDPVSNEKLFF. Written as DNA, the CDR3 is TGTGCCAGCAGTGAAGACCCGGTATCTAATGAAAAACTGTTTTTT.

CDR3 sequence: CAIRDPKGRAGYNEQFF. In nucleotides, the CDR3 is TGTGCCATCAGGGACCCTAAGGGGAGGGCCGGCTACAATGAGCAGTTCTTC. The rearrangement joins TRBV10-3 to TRBJ2-1; 7 nucleotides agree with TRBD2. This CDR3 is built from 17 residues. The germline V gene encodes CDR1 ENHRY and CDR2 SYGVKD. J lost 3 bases, V lost 6 bases, and 14 bases had no gene match.

This rearrangement joins TRBV3-1 (or the pseudogene TRBV3-2) to TRBJ2-5; D might be TRBD1 (6 bases). Per the germline V gene, CDR1 is LGHDT and CDR2 is YNNKEL (reference sequence). This CDR3 spans 16 amino acids. The V and J ends lost 4 bases and 0 bases respectively, with 15 bases between them. The CDR3 protein is CASSLWTVVDQETQYF. The CDR3 DNA reads as TGTGCCAGCAGCCTGTGGACAGTCGTGGACCAAGAGACCCAGTACTTC.